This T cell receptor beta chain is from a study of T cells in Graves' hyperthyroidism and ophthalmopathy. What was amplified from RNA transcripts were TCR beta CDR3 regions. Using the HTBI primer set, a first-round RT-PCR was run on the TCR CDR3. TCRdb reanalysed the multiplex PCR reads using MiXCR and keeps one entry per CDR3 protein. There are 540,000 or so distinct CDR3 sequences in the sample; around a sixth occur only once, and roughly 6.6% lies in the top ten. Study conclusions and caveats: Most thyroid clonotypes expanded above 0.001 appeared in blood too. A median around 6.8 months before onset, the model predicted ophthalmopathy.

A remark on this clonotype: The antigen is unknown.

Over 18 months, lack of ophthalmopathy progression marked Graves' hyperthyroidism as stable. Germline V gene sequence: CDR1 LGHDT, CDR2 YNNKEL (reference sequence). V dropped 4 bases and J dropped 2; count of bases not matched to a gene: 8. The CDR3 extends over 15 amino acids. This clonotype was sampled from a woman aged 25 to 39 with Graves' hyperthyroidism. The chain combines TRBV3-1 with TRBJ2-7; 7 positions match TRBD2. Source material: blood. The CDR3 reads CASSPLIGRPYEQYF. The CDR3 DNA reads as TGTGCCAGCAGCCCCCTGATCGGGAGGCCCTACGAGCAGTACTTC.